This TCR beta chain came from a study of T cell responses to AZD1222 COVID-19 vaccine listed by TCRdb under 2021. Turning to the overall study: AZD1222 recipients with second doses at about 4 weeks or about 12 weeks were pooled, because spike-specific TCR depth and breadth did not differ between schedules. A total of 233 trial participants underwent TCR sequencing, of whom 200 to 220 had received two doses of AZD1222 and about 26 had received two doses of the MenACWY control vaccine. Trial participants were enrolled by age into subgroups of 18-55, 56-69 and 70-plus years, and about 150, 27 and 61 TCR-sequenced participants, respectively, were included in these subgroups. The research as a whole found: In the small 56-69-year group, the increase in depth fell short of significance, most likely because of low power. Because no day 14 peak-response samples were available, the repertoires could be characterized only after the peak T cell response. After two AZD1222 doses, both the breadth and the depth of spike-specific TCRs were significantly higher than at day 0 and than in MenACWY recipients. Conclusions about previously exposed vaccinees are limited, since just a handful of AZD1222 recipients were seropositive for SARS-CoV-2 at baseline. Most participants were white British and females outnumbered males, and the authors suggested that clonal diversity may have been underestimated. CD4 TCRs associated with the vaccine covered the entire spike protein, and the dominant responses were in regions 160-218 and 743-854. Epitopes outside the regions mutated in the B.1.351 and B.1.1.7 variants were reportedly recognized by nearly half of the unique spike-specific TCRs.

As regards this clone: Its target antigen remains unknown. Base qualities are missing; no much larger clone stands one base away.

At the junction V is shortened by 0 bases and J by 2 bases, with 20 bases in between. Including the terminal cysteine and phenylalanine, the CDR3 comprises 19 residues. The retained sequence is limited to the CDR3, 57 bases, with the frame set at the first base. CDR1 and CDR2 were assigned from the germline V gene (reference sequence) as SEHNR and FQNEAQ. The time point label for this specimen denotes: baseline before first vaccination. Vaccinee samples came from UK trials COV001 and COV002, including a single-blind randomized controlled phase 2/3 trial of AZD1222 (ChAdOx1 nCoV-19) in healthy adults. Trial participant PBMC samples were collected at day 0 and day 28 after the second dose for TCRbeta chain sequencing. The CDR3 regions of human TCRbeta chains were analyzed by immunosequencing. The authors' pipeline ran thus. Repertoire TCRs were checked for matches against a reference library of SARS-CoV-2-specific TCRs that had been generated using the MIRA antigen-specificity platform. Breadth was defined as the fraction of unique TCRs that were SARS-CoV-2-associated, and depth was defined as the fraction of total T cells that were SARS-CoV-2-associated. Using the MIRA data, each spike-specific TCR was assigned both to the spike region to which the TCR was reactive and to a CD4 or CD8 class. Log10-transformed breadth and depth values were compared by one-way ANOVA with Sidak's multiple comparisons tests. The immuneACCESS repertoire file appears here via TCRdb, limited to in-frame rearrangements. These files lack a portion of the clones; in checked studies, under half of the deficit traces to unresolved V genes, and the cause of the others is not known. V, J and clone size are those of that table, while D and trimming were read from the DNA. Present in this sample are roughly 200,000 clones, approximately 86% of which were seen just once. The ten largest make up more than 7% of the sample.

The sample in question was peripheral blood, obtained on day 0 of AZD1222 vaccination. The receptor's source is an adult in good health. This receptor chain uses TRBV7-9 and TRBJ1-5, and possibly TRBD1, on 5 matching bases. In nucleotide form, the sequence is TGTGCCAGCAGCTTAGCGCCCCTATCGGGGAGGGACGGCAATCAGCCCCAGCATTTT. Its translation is CASSLAPLSGRDGNQPQHF.